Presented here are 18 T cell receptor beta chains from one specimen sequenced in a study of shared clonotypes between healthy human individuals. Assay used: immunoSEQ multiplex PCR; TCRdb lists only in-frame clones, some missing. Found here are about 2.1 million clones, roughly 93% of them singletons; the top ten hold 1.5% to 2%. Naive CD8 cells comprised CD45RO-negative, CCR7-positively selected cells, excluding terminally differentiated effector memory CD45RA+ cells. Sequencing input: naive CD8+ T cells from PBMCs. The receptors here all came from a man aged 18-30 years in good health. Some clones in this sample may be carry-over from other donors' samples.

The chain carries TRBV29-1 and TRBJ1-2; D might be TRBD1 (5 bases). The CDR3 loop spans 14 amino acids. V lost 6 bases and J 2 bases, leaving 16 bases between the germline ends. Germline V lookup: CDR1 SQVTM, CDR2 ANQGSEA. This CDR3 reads CSVTEGLRNYGYTF. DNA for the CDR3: TGCAGCGTCACCGAGGGGCTGCGAAACTATGGCTACACCTTC.

The DNA of the CDR3 is TGTGCCAGCAGTTTGAGGGCCAATAATGAAAAACTGTTTTTT. It is translated as CASSLRANNEKLFF. The chain carries TRBV27 and TRBJ1-4; D is unresolved. In germline, CDR1 is MNHEY, CDR2 SMNVEV (reference sequence). The CDR3 totals 14 residues. Trimming removed 3 bases from V and 4 bases from J, with 9 bases in between.

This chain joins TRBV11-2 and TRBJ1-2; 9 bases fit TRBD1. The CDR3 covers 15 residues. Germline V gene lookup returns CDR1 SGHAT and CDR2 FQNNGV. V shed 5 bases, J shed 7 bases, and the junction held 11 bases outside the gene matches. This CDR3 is CASSLGTGWNVGYTF. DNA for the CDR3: TGTGCCAGCAGCCTCGGGACAGGGTGGAATGTTGGCTACACCTTC.

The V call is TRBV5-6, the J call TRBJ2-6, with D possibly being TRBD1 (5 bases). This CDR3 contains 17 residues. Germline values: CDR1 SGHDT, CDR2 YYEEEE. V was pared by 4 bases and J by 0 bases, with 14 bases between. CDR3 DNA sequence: TGTGCCAGCAGCCAAACGACAGCAGTCTCTGGGGCCAACGTCCTGACTTTC. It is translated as CASSQTTAVSGANVLTF.

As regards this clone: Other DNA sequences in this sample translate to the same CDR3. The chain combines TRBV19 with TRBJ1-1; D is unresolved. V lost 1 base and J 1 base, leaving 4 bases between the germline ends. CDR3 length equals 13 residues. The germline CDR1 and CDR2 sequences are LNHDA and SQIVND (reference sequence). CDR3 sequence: CASSIGRNTEAFF. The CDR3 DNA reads TGTGCCAGTAGTATAGGAAGGAACACTGAAGCTTTCTTT. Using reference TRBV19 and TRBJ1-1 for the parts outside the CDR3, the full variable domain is DGGITQSPKYLFRKEGQNVTLSCEQNLNHDAMYWYRQDPGQGLRLIYYSQIVNDFQKGDIAEGYSVSREKKESFPLTVTSAQKNPTAFYLCASSIGRNTEAFFGQGTRLTVV.

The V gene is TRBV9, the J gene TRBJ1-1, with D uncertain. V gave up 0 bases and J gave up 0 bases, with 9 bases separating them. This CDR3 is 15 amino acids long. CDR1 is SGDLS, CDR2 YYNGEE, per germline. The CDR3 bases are TGTGCCAGCAGCGTAGAGTCCCGAATGAACACTGAAGCTTTCTTT. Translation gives CASSVESRMNTEAFF.

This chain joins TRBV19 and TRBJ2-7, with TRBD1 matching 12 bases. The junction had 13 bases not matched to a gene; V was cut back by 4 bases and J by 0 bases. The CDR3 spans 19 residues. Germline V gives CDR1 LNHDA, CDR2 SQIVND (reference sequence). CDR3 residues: CASSTRPGTGGRSSYEQYF. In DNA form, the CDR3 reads TGTGCCAGTAGTACACGTCCCGGGACAGGGGGCCGGAGCTCCTACGAGCAGTACTTC.

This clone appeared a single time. CDR3 in amino acids: CASSKSGRAYEQYF. Here the CDR3 DNA reads TGTGCCAGCAGCAAAAGCGGGAGGGCTTACGAGCAGTACTTC. V and J are TRBV28 and TRBJ2-7, with 10 bases matching TRBD2. V lost 6 bases to trimming and J lost 4 bases; unmatched junction nucleotides: 6. Germline lookup yields CDR1 MDHEN and CDR2 SYDVKM. The CDR3 is made up of 14 amino acids.

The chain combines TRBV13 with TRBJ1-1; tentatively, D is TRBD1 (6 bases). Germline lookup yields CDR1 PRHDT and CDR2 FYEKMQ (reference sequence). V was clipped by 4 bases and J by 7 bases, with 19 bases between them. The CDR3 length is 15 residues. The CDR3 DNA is TGTGCCAGCAGCTCCCACGAGGGGGGGTCAGGTGAAGCTTTCTTT. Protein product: CASSSHEGGSGEAFF. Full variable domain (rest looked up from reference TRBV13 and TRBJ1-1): AAGVIQSPRHLIKEKRETATLKCYPIPRHDTVYWYQQGPGQDPQFLISFYEKMQSDKGSIPDRFSAQQFSDYHSELNMSSLELGDSALYFCASSSHEGGSGEAFFGQGTRLTVV.

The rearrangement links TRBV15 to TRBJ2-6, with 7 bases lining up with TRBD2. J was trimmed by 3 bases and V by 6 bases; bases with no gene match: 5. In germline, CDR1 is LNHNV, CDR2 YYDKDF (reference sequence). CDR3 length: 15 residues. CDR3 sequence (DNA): TGTGCCACCAGTGTTGCGGGAGTTGGGGCCAACGTCCTGACTTTC. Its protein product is CATSVAGVGANVLTF. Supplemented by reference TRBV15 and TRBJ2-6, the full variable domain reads DAMVIQNPRYQVTQFGKPVTLSCSQTLNHNVMYWYQQKSSQAPKLLFHYYDKDFNNEADTPDNFQSRRPNTSFCFLDIRSPGLGDTAMYLCATSVAGVGANVLTFGAGSRLTVL.

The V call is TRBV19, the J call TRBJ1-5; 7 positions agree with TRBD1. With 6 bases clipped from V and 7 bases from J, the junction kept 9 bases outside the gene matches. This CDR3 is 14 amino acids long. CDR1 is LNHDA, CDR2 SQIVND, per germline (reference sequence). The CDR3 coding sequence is TGTGCCAGTAGCCTCGGGACAGCCAGCCAGCCCCAGCATTTT. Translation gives CASSLGTASQPQHF.

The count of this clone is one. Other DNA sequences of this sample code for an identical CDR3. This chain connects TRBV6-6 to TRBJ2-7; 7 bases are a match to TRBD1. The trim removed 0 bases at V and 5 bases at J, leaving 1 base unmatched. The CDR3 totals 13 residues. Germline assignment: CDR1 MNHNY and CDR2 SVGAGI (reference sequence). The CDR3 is CASSYSDRDEQYF. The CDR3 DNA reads TGTGCCAGCAGTTACTCAGACAGGGACGAGCAGTACTTC.

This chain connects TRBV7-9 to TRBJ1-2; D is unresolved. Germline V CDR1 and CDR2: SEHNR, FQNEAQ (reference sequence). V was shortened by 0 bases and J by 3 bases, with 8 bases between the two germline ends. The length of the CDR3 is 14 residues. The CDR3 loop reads CASSLAANHYGYTF. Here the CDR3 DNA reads TGTGCCAGCAGCTTAGCGGCCAACCACTATGGCTACACCTTC.

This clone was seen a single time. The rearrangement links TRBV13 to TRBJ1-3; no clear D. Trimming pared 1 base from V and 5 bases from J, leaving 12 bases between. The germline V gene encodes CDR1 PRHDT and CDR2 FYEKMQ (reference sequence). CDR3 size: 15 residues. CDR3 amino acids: CASSLDPIPRNTIYF. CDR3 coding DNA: TGTGCCAGCAGCTTAGATCCTATACCTAGAAACACCATATATTTT.

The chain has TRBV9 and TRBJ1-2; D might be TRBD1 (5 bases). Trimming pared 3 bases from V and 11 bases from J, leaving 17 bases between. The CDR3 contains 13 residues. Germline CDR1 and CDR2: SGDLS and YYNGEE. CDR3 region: CASSDRQRREYTF. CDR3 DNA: TGTGCCAGCAGCGACAGACAGCGTAGGGAGTACACCTTC.

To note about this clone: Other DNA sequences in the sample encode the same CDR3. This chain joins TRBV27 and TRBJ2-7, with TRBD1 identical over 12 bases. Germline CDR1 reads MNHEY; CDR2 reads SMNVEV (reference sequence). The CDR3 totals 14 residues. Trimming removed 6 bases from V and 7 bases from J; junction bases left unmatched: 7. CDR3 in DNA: TGTGCCAGCAGGCCGGGACAGGGGGCAGGGGAGCAGTACTTC. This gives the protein CASRPGQGAGEQYF.

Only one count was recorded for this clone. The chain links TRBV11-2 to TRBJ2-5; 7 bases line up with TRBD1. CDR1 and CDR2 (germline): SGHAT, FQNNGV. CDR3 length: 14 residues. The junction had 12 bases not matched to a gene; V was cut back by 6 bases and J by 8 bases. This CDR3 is CASSFRDSRRTQYF. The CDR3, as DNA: TGTGCCAGCAGTTTCCGGGACAGCCGGAGAACCCAGTACTTC.

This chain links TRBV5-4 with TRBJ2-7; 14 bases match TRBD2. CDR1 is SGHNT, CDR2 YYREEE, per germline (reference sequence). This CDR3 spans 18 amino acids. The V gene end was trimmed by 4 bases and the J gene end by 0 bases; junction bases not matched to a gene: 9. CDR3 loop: CASSPRLAGGKGSYEQYF. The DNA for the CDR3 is TGTGCCAGCAGCCCTCGACTAGCGGGAGGGAAGGGCTCCTACGAGCAGTACTTC.